These 28 T cell receptor beta chains originate from one sample sequenced in a study of blood T cell repertoires in COVID-19. Only in-frame clones appear in the TCRdb table, and some are missing; sequencing was by immunoSEQ multiplex PCR. The repertoire includes about 230,000 clones, over 75% of them detected once, and more than 9% sits in the top ten. Sample: peripheral blood. These receptors were obtained from a man aged 45-65 years with COVID-19, enrolled during active disease.

CDR3 sequence reads: CASSLSREEGVGQYF. The CDR3 DNA follows: TGTGCCAGCAGCCTGAGCAGGGAGGAAGGCGTCGGCCAGTACTTC. The chain recombines TRBV7-2 with TRBJ2-5, with D possibly being TRBD2 (6 bases). With 5 bases removed from V and 10 bases from J, the gap between germline ends came to 23 bases. The CDR3 length is 15 residues. The germline V gene encodes CDR1 SGHTA and CDR2 FQGNSA.

The CDR3 region is CASSPLTSTDTQYF. The CDR3 DNA reads TGTGCCAGCAGTCCTTTGACTAGCACAGATACGCAGTATTTT. The chain employs TRBV6-5 and TRBJ2-3, with no clear D. V gave up 5 bases and J gave up 0 bases, with 9 bases separating them. The germline V gene has CDR1 MNHEY and CDR2 SVGAGI. The CDR3 is made up of 14 amino acids.

This clone was found a few times. This chain uses TRBV7-9 with TRBJ2-3, with 9 bases that match TRBD2. Germline CDR1 is SEHNR and CDR2 is FQNEAQ (reference sequence). Losses at the gene ends were 0 bases for V and 5 bases for J; bases not matched to a gene: 12. CDR3 length: 18 residues. DNA of the CDR3: TGTGCCAGCAGCTTAGCGCTTACGGCGGGAGGGCCCGTAGATACGCAGTATTTT. Amino acids: CASSLALTAGGPVDTQYF.

V usage is TRBV7-9 and J usage is TRBJ2-2; D is possibly TRBD2 (5 bases). V was trimmed by 0 bases and J by 7 bases, leaving 9 bases between them. CDR3 length: 14 residues. Germline CDR1 SEHNR, CDR2 FQNEAQ (reference sequence). The CDR3 is CASSLAEGVGELFF. In DNA form, the CDR3 reads TGTGCCAGCAGCTTAGCAGAGGGTGTCGGGGAGCTGTTTTTT.

The J gene is TRBJ2-2, the V gene TRBV5-1, with 9 bases lining up with TRBD2. The junction had 11 bases not matched to a gene; V was cut back by 4 bases and J by 4 bases. This CDR3 is 17 amino acids long. The germline V gene encodes CDR1 SGHRS and CDR2 YFSETQ. CDR3 nucleotide sequence: TGCGCCAGCAGCCTGGGGGCGGCTAGCGGGATCACCGGGGAGCTGTTTTTT. Encoded protein: CASSLGAASGITGELFF.

The V and J genes are TRBV3-1 (or the pseudogene TRBV3-2) and TRBJ1-5; D not certain. Germline V gene sequence: CDR1 LGHDT, CDR2 YNNKEL (reference sequence). Trimming pared 2 bases from V and 6 bases from J, leaving 20 bases between. The CDR3 is 17 residues long. This CDR3 is CASSQSANPKRGQPQHF. The CDR3 region has the DNA TGTGCCAGCAGCCAAAGTGCGAACCCCAAGCGGGGTCAGCCCCAGCATTTT.

This chain connects TRBV18 to TRBJ1-1; D remains unclear. The V end was cut by 2 bases, the J end by 4 bases, with 14 bases between. Germline CDR1 reads KGHSH; CDR2 reads LQKENI. This CDR3 is built from 15 residues. The CDR3 DNA reads TGTGCCAGCTCACCATTTGGGGAGTGGGGCACTGAAGCTTTCTTT. Its translation is CASSPFGEWGTEAFF.

The rearrangement uses TRBV24-1 and TRBJ2-1; 14 bases are shared with TRBD2. Germline lookup yields CDR1 KGHDR and CDR2 SFDVKD. Losses at the gene ends were 8 bases for V and 8 bases for J; bases not matched to a gene: 13. The CDR3 runs 17 residues. CDR3 sequence: CATTISKGLAGAYEQFF. CDR3 nucleotide sequence: TGTGCCACCACCATAAGTAAGGGACTAGCGGGAGCTTATGAGCAGTTCTTC.

V gene TRBV3-1 (or the pseudogene TRBV3-2) combines with J gene TRBJ2-3; D is unclear. V was pared by 1 base and J by 4 bases, with 9 bases between. Germline CDR1 reads LGHDT; CDR2 reads YNNKEL (reference sequence). The length of the CDR3 is 14 residues. The CDR3 sequence: CASSQGASPDTQYF. In DNA form, the CDR3 reads TGTGCCAGCAGCCAAGGGGCGAGCCCAGATACGCAGTATTTT.

This sequence joins TRBV7-8 and TRBJ2-2; TRBD2 matches at 15 bases. The CDR3 runs 19 residues. The germline gives CDR1 SGHVS, CDR2 FQNEAQ. Trimming removed 4 bases from V and 4 bases from J; junction bases left unmatched: 10. The chain's CDR3 is CASSSFGLAGGPATGELFF. The CDR3 nucleotides are TGTGCCAGCAGCTCATTCGGACTAGCGGGAGGGCCGGCCACCGGGGAGCTGTTTTTT. Variable domain in full (rest from reference TRBV7-8 and TRBJ2-2): GAGVSQSPRYKVAKRGQDVALRCDPISGHVSLFWYQQALGQGPEFLTYFQNEAQLDKSGLPSDRFFAERPEGSVSTLKIQRTQQEDSAVYLCASSSFGLAGGPATGELFFGEGSRLTVL.

V gene TRBV24-1 combines with J gene TRBJ1-2; D gene unclear. V was shortened by 3 bases and J by 8 bases, with 9 bases between the two germline ends. The CDR3 totals 12 residues. From germline, CDR1 is KGHDR and CDR2 SFDVKD. The DNA for the CDR3 is TGTGCCACCAGTGATCGAGTTAGCGGCTACACCTTC. Translating gives CATSDRVSGYTF.

The V gene is TRBV3-1 (or the pseudogene TRBV3-2), the J gene TRBJ2-7, with TRBD1 matching over 8 bases. The CDR3 is 12 amino acids. J lost 6 bases, V lost 7 bases, and 5 bases had no gene match. Per the germline V gene, CDR1 is LGHDT and CDR2 is YNNKEL (reference sequence). The DNA of the CDR3 is TGTGCCAGCACGCAGGGGGCATCCGAGCAGTACTTC. Translating gives CASTQGASEQYF.

Only a few counts were recorded for this clone. This CDR3 is CASSLEGVDGYTF. DNA for the CDR3: TGTGCCAGCAGCTTAGAGGGGGTCGACGGCTACACCTTC. This chain links TRBV7-9 with TRBJ1-2, with D possibly being TRBD1 (6 bases). The V and J ends lost 1 base and 8 bases respectively, with 11 bases between them. Per the germline V gene, CDR1 is SEHNR and CDR2 is FQNEAQ (reference sequence). The CDR3 runs 13 residues.

V and J are TRBV4-3 and TRBJ2-3; perhaps TRBD1 as D (5 bases). Germline values: CDR1 LGHNA, CDR2 YSLEER. The V gene lost 1 base and the J gene lost 1 base, with 9 bases spanning the gap. The CDR3 runs to 15 residues. The CDR3, as DNA: TGCGCCAGCAGCCAAGGACAGCTACGCACAGATACGCAGTATTTT. Translating it yields CASSQGQLRTDTQYF.

The J gene is TRBJ2-7, the V gene TRBV6-5, with 7 bases identical to TRBD2. This CDR3 has 13 amino acids. Germline loops: CDR1 MNHEY, CDR2 SVGAGI. The ends lost 6 bases at V and 7 bases at J; junction bases unmatched: 9. The CDR3 loop is CASRGGTFGEQYF. The CDR3 region has the DNA TGTGCCAGCAGGGGAGGGACCTTCGGAGAGCAGTACTTC.

This chain connects TRBV7-9 to TRBJ1-5, with 9 bases that match TRBD1. Looked up from germline, CDR1 is SEHNR and CDR2 is FQNEAQ (reference sequence). The CDR3 is 15 amino acids. V was clipped by 4 bases and J by 4 bases; unmatched bases: 5. The CDR3 nucleotides read TGTGCCAGCAGCTCGGACAGGGGAGGAAATCAGCCCCAGCATTTT. Translation: CASSSDRGGNQPQHF.

CDR3 nucleotide sequence: TGTGCCTGGCGAGAGGTGGTGAACACTGAAGCTTTCTTT. Protein sequence: CAWREVVNTEAFF. The genes are TRBV30 and TRBJ1-1; no definite D call. Germline V CDR1 and CDR2: GTSNPN, SVGIG (reference sequence). Trimming took off 5 bases at V and 0 bases at J, with 10 bases between the two ends. The CDR3 sequence is 13 residues long.

The V gene is TRBV5-1, the J gene TRBJ2-7; 8 bases line up with TRBD1. The length of the CDR3 is 14 residues. The germline V gene has CDR1 SGHRS and CDR2 YFSETQ. The trim removed 3 bases at V and 5 bases at J, leaving 7 bases unmatched. The CDR3 reads CASSSGQAGHEQYF. In DNA form, the CDR3 reads TGCGCCAGCAGCTCGGGACAGGCAGGCCACGAGCAGTACTTC.

The V call is TRBV15, the J call TRBJ1-1; D is unresolved. Trimming cost V 3 bases and J 6 bases, with 23 bases left between them. The germline CDR1 and CDR2 sequences are LNHNV and YYDKDF (reference sequence). There are 17 residues in the CDR3. CDR3 nucleotide sequence: TGTGCCACCAGCAGTCCCGCTTTTGTTGGGCACAACGCTGAAGCTTTCTTT. This encodes CATSSPAFVGHNAEAFF. Supplemented by reference TRBV15 and TRBJ1-1, the full variable domain reads DAMVIQNPRYQVTQFGKPVTLSCSQTLNHNVMYWYQQKSSQAPKLLFHYYDKDFNNEADTPDNFQSRRPNTSFCFLDIRSPGLGDTAMYLCATSSPAFVGHNAEAFFGQGTRLTVV.

This chain links TRBV6-2 or TRBV6-3 with TRBJ1-6; TRBD1 is a possible D gene (5 bases). There are 12 residues in the CDR3. The ends were cut back, 5 bases at V and 11 bases at J, with 10 bases in the middle. Germline V lookup: CDR1 MNHEY, CDR2 SVGEGT. CDR3 amino acids: CASSNPGAPLHF. DNA of the CDR3: TGTGCCAGCAGTAACCCGGGGGCACCCCTCCACTTT.

Only one count was recorded for this clone. The V gene is TRBV21-1, the J gene TRBJ2-1; the D call of TRBD2 is as the table states it, not checked on the DNA. TRBV21-1 is classified as a pseudogene. The CDR3 totals 14 residues. The DNA of the CDR3 is TGTGCCAGCAGCAAAAATGTATTCTACAATGAGCAGTTCTTC. This sequence encodes CASSKNVFYNEQFF.

This chain links TRBV5-8 with TRBJ2-3, with D possibly TRBD1 on 6 matching bases. The CDR3 sequence is 15 residues long. Germline V CDR1 and CDR2: SGHTS, YDEGEE. Trimming removed 2 bases from V and 5 bases from J, with 15 bases in between. The CDR3 nucleotides are TGTGCCAGCAGCTTCACAGGGCCCCCTGGAGATACGCAGTATTTT. It translates to CASSFTGPPGDTQYF.

This chain links TRBV28 with TRBJ2-7; 7 positions agree with TRBD2. The CDR3 covers 18 residues. Trimming cost V 5 bases and J 0 bases; bases outside gene matches: 16. Germline V gene data show CDR1 as MDHEN and CDR2 as SYDVKM. The CDR3, as DNA: TGTGCCAGCAGTAGCCGATCAACCGGGACTAAGAGCTCCTACGAGCAGTACTTC. Translating gives CASSSRSTGTKSSYEQYF.

The CDR3 DNA reads as TGTGCCAGCACGGCAGGTCGATTTTACGAGCAGTACTTC. Translated, it gives CASTAGRFYEQYF. The V and J genes are TRBV28 and TRBJ2-7, with unresolved D. Germline CDR1 MDHEN, CDR2 SYDVKM. This CDR3 spans 13 amino acids. The V and J ends lost 7 bases and 4 bases respectively, with 14 bases between them.

V usage is TRBV18 and J usage is TRBJ2-2, with 10 bases identical to TRBD1. V gave up 6 bases and J gave up 3 bases; unmatched junction bases: 10. Germline CDR1 reads KGHSH; CDR2 reads LQKENI. The CDR3 extends over 17 amino acids. The CDR3 DNA is TGTGCCAGCTCTCTTAGACAGGGGGCCGGTTACACCGGGGAGCTGTTTTTT. Translating it yields CASSLRQGAGYTGELFF.

The J gene is TRBJ1-2, the V gene TRBV11-2, with D perhaps TRBD1 (5 bases). The CDR3 has 13 amino acids. Germline values: CDR1 SGHAT, CDR2 FQNNGV. The V gene lost 5 bases and the J gene lost 1 base, with 8 bases spanning the gap. The CDR3 DNA is TGTGCCAGCAGCGCACAGGATAACTATGGCTACACCTTC. It encodes CASSAQDNYGYTF.

The V gene is TRBV6-5, the J gene TRBJ1-4, with 9 nucleotides matching TRBD1. The trim removed 9 bases at V and 7 bases at J, leaving 12 bases unmatched. The CDR3 extends over 15 amino acids. Germline V gene lookup returns CDR1 MNHEY and CDR2 SVGAGI. The CDR3 nucleotides read TGTGCCAGTGGGAGAACCGGGACAGGGAGTGAAAAACTGTTTTTT. Protein sequence: CASGRTGTGSEKLFF.

The CDR3 here is CASSLLATGVNEKLFF. In nucleotides, the CDR3 is TGTGCCAGCTCACTTCTGGCGACAGGGGTAAATGAAAAACTGTTTTTT. V and J are TRBV18 and TRBJ1-4; 8 bases agree with TRBD1. CDR1 and CDR2 from the germline V gene are KGHSH and LQKENI. J was trimmed by 5 bases and V by 4 bases; bases with no gene match: 9. The CDR3 has 16 residues.